Listed below are T cell receptor beta chains from one sample, sequenced in a study of memory CD8 T cells in hepatitis C reinfection. TCRdb's copy holds only in-frame clones and misses some; the assay was immunoSEQ multiplex PCR. The sample contains roughly 43,000 clones, 70% to 90% of which appear only once. The material sequenced was naive CD8+ T cells sorted from blood. The source is a man younger than 35 with hepatitis C virus infection. Both conserved end residues are part of each CDR3. The order of the fields is V gene, CDR3 length, CDR3 protein.

V: TRBV6-1
length: 15
CDR3: CASSPGLYLNTEAFF

V: TRBV2
length: 15
CDR3: CASSEVRGLDTEAFF

V: TRBV9
length: 18
CDR3: CASSVTPDSADSYNEQFF

V: TRBV19
length: 18
CDR3: CASSPHRDRVWSNQPQHF

V: TRBV29-1
length: 13
CDR3: CSVRGDLSDEQFF

V: TRBV7-9
length: 13
CDR3: CASSSLLVYEQYF

V: TRBV5-4
length: 13
CDR3: CASSLHGDEKLFF

V: TRBV19
length: 12
CDR3: CASYEGTTEAFF

V: TRBV7-9
length: 14
CDR3: CASSLVRRPGELFF

V: TRBV18
length: 15
CDR3: CASSPELAGVETQYF

V: TRBV27
length: 17
CDR3: CASSLGLAGYSTDTQYF

V: TRBV10-1
length: 16
CDR3: CASSESGASGMYEQYF

V: TRBV27
length: 16
CDR3: CASSEGVAGGRETQYF

V: TRBV19
length: 14
CDR3: CASRPGHRNYEQYF

V: TRBV29-1
length: 13
CDR3: CSGRDLLGNEQFF

V: TRBV2
length: 16
CDR3: CASSDMPGHPNTEAFF

V: TRBV29-1
length: 16
CDR3: CSVAGTGLYLNYGYTF

V: TRBV5-1
length: 13
CDR3: CASSLEGDYEQYF

V: TRBV19
length: 14
CDR3: CASSTRGRRYGYTF

V: TRBV7-3
length: 14
CDR3: CASSPGTGRETQYF

V: TRBV11-2
length: 18
CDR3: CASSLYGQGSGKNHEQYF

V: TRBV7-8
length: 14
CDR3: CASSLAGRAYEQYF

V: TRBV28
length: 15
CDR3: CASTPPGQGFYGYTF

V: TRBV7-9
length: 15
CDR3: CASSLVENPHNEQFF

V: TRBV7-8
length: 15
CDR3: CASSLAGGHQETQYF

V: TRBV6-6
length: 15
CDR3: CASSYSSGVTDTQYF

V: TRBV18
length: 15
CDR3: CASSPWTGDWDTQYF